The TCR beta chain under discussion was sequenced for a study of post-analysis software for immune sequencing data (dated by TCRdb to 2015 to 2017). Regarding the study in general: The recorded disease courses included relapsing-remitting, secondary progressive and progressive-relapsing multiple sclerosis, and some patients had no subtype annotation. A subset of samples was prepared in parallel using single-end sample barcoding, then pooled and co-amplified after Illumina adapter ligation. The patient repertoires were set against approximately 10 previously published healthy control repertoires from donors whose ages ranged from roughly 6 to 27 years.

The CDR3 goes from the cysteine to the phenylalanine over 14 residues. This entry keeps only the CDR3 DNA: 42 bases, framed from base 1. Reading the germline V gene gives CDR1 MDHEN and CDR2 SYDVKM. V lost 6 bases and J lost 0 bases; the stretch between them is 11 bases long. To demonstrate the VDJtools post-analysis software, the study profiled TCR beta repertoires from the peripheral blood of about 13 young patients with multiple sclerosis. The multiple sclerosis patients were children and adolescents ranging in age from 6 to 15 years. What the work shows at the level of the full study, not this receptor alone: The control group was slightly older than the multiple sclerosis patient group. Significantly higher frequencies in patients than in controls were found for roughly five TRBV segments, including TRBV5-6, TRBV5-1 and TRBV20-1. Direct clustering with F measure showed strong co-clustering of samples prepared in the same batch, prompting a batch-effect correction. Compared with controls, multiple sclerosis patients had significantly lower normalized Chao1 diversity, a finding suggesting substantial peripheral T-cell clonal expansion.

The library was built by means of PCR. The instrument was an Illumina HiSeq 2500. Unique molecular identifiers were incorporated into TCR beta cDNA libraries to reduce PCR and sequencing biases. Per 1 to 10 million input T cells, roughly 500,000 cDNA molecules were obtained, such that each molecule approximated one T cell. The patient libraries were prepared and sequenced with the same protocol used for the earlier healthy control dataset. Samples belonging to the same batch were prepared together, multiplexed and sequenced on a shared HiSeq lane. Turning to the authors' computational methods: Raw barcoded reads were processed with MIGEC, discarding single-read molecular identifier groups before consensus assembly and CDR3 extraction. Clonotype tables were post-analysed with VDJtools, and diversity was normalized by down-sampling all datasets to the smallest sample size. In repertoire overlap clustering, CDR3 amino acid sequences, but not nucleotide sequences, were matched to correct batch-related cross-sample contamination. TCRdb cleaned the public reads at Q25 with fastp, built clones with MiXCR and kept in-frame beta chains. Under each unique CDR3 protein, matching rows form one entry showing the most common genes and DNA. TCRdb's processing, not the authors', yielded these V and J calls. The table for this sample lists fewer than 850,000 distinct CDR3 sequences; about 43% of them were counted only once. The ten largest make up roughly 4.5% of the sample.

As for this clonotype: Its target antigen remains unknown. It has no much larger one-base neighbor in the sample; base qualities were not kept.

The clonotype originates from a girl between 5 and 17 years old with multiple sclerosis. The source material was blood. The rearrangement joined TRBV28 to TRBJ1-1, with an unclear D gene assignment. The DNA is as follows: TGTGCCAGCAGCCTGGTGGGCCTGAACACTGAAGCTTTCTTT. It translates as CASSLVGLNTEAFF.